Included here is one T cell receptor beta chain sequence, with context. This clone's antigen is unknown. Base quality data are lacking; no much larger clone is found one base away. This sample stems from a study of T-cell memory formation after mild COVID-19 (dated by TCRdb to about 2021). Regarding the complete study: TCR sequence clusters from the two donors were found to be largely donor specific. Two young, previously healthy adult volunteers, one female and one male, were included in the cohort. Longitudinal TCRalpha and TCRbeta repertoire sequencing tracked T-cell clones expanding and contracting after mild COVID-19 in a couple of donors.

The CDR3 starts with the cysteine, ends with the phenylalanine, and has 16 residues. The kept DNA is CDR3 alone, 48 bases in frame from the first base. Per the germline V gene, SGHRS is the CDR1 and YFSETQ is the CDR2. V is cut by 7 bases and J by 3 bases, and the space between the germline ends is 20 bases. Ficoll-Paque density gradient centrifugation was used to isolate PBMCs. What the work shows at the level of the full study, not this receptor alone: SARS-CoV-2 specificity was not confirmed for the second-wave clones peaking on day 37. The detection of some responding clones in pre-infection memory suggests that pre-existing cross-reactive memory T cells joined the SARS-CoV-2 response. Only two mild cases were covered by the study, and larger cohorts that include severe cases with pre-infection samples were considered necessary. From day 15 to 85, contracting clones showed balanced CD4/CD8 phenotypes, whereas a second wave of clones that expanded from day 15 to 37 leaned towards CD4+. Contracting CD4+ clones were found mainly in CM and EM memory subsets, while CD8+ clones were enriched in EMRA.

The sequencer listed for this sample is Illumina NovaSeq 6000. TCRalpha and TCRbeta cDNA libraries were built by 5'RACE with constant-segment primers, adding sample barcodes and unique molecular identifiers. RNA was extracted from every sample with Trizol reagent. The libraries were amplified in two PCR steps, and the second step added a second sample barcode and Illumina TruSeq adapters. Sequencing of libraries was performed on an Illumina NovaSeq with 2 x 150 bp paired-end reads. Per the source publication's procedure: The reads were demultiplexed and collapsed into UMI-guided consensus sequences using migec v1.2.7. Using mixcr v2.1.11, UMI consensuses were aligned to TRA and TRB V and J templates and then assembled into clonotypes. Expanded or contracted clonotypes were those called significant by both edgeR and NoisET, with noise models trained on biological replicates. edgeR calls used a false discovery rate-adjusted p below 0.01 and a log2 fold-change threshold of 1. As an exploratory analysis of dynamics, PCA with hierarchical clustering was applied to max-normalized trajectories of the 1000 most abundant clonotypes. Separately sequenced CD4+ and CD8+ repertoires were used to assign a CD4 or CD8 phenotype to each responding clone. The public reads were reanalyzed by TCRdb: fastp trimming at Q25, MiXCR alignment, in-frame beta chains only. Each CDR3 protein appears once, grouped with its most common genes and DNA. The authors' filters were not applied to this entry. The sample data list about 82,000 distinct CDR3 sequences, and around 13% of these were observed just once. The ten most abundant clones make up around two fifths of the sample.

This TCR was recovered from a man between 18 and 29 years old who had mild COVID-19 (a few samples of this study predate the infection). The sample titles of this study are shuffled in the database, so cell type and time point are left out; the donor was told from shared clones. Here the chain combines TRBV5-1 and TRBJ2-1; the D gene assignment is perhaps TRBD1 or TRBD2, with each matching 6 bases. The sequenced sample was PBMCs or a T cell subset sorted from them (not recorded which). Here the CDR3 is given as CASVPRTGAGYNEQFF. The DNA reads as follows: TGCGCCAGCGTTCCTCGAACGGGGGCCGGCTACAATGAGCAGTTCTTC. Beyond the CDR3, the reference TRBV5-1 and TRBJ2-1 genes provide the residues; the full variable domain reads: KAGVTQTPRYLIKTRGQQVTLSCSPISGHRSVSWYQQTPGQGLQFLFEYFSETQRNKGNFPGRFSGRQFSNSRSEMNVSTLELGDSALYLCASVPRTGAGYNEQFFGPGTRLTVL.